The next 27 T cell receptor beta chains were all read from a single sample in a study of a mutant IDH1 vaccine in newly diagnosed glioma. The sample's time point: week 23, last vaccination. Every vaccine dose comprised 300 ug of mutant IDH1 20-mer peptide plus topical imiquimod. These receptors' targets are unknown. Assay: immunoSEQ multiplex PCR; the TCRdb copy retains only in-frame clones and omits some. The repertoire holds about 65,000 clones, with 80% to 90% as singletons. The sample consisted of PBMCs, taken from a glioma patient whose treatment included an IDH1 peptide vaccine. The receptors here all came from a man aged 30 to 39 with glioma.

CDR3 sequence: CASSLRGTEAFF. The CDR3 DNA reads TGTGCCAGCAGTCTGAGGGGCACTGAAGCTTTCTTT. The chain carries TRBV6-6 and TRBJ1-1; possible D gene TRBD1, 5 bases. Trimming shortened V by 5 bases and J by 4 bases, and 8 bases separated the two germline ends. Per the germline V gene, CDR1 is MNHNY and CDR2 is SVGAGI (reference sequence). The length of the CDR3 is 12 residues.

The chain employs TRBV5-6 and TRBJ1-2; D ambiguous. Germline V gives CDR1 SGHDT, CDR2 YYEEEE. The CDR3 loop spans 15 amino acids. The V end was cut by 2 bases, the J end by 8 bases, with 19 bases between. In nucleotides, the CDR3 is TGTGCCAGCAGCTTCCCACTTGCCGGGGTTGGGGGCTACACCTTC. This encodes CASSFPLAGVGGYTF.

This clone appeared a single time. The gene calls are TRBV6-1 and TRBJ1-1; D not certain. Per the germline V gene, CDR1 is MNHNS and CDR2 is SASEGT. The CDR3 runs 11 residues. Trimming pared 11 bases from V and 4 bases from J, leaving 11 bases between. This CDR3 reads CAHLAVTEAFF. The CDR3 bases are TGTGCCCATCTAGCGGTCACTGAAGCTTTCTTT.

J is TRBJ2-3 and V is TRBV9; 12 bases match TRBD2. Losses at the gene ends were 0 bases for V and 5 bases for J; bases not matched to a gene: 4. Germline CDR1 is SGDLS and CDR2 is YYNGEE. The CDR3 extends over 16 amino acids. The CDR3 sequence: CASSVGPSGGEDTQYF. The DNA for the CDR3 is TGTGCCAGCAGCGTAGGTCCTAGCGGGGGGGAAGATACGCAGTATTTT.

This chain uses TRBV23-1 with TRBJ1-2; D may be TRBD1 (5 bases). TRBV23-1 belongs to the ORF category, with a function that is uncertain. V was pared by 7 bases and J by 6 bases, with 21 bases between. The CDR3 consists of 15 residues. The CDR3 nucleotides read TGCGCCAGCACTCCCAAGCCCCGGGACGGTAATGGCTACACCTTC. Amino acid sequence: CASTPKPRDGNGYTF.

This rearrangement joins TRBV7-2 to TRBJ2-5; a possible D gene is TRBD1 (6 bases). The end of the DNA aligns better with TRBJ2-7, so the J call may be wrong. This CDR3 has 14 amino acids. The germline V gene has CDR1 SGHTA and CDR2 FQGNSA. The chain's CDR3 is CASSILQGSYEQYF. The CDR3 DNA is TGTGCCAGCAGCATACTACAGGGATCCTACGAGCAGTACTTC.

For the CDR3, the DNA is TGTGCCAGCAGCCGAACGGACAGGTTGGGGGGCACAGATACGCAGTATTTT. Its protein product is CASSRTDRLGGTDTQYF. The chain employs TRBV14 and TRBJ2-3; 7 bases line up with TRBD1. V lost 4 bases and J lost 1; bases outside the gene matches: 11. Germline V gene data show CDR1 as SGHDN and CDR2 as FVKESK. The CDR3 spans 17 residues.

V is TRBV28 and J is TRBJ1-1; 7 positions match TRBD1. Germline loops: CDR1 MDHEN, CDR2 SYDVKM. V shed 7 bases, J shed 11 bases, and the junction held 7 bases outside the gene matches. The CDR3 has 11 residues. In DNA form, the CDR3 reads TGTGCCAGCACCTTACAGGGGAAGGCTTTCTTT. This gives the protein CASTLQGKAFF. Full variable domain (outside the CDR3, taken from reference TRBV28 and TRBJ1-1): DVKVTQSSRYLVKRTGEKVFLECVQDMDHENMFWYRQDPGLGLRLIYFSYDVKMKEKGDIPEGYSVSREKKERFSLILESASTNQTSMYLCASTLQGKAFFGQGTRLTVV.

The chain carries TRBV4-2 and TRBJ1-1; D call uncertain. This CDR3 comprises 16 residues. Trimming cost V 5 bases and J 0 bases, with 16 bases left between them. CDR1 LGHNA and CDR2 YNFKEQ come from the germline V gene. CDR3 coding DNA: TGTGCCAGCAGCTCTAATTGGGGTGCCCTGAACACTGAAGCTTTCTTT. It codes for CASSSNWGALNTEAFF.

V usage is TRBV29-1 and J usage is TRBJ2-7; D not resolved. CDR1 and CDR2 (germline): SQVTM, ANQGSEA. The CDR3 is 13 residues long. V lost 7 bases and J lost 6, with 19 bases in between. Here the CDR3 DNA reads TGCAGCGCTGTCCCTAAGCCCAAGGGCGAGCAGTACTTC. Protein product: CSAVPKPKGEQYF.

The rearrangement links TRBV6-5 to TRBJ2-1; 10 positions match TRBD2. The CDR3 runs to 16 residues. Looked up from germline, CDR1 is MNHEY and CDR2 is SVGAGI. V was pared by 2 bases and J by 8 bases, with 9 bases of the junction left unmatched. The CDR3 DNA reads as TGTGCCAGCAGTTACCATCGAGCGGGGGGGCATCATGAGCAGTTCTTC. This codes for CASSYHRAGGHHEQFF.

V is TRBV19 and J is TRBJ2-7; D ambiguous. CDR3 length equals 12 residues. Germline V gene sequence: CDR1 LNHDA, CDR2 SQIVND (reference sequence). V was cut by 8 bases and J by 6 bases, with 14 bases left in between. The CDR3 coding sequence is TGTGCCAGTCAATCTAGAATCTCCGAGCAGTACTTC. Protein product: CASQSRISEQYF.

As concerns this clone: The junction departs from the called germline gene at one end, perhaps through a read error. The identical CDR3 is also encoded by other nucleotide sequences in the sample. The chain employs TRBV14 and TRBJ1-3; D is ambiguous. The germline V gene encodes CDR1 SGHDN and CDR2 FVKESK. The CDR3 extends over 17 amino acids. This CDR3 is CASSQDRLRFSGNTIYF. CDR3 DNA sequence: TGTGCCAGCAGCCAAGACCGACTACGATTCTCTGGGAACACCATATATTTT.

For the CDR3, the DNA is TGTGCCAGCAGCCTTCAGGGGACCTATGGAAACACCATATATTTT. Amino acid sequence: CASSLQGTYGNTIYF. This chain connects TRBV2 to TRBJ1-3; maybe TRBD1 (6 bases). V was pared by 6 bases and J by 3 bases, with 15 bases between. CDR1 and CDR2 from the germline V gene are SNHLY and FYNNEI. The CDR3 is 15 amino acids. The variable domain in full, completed from reference TRBV2 and TRBJ1-3, reads EPEVTQTPSHQVTQMGQEVILRCVPISNHLYFYWYRQILGQKVEFLVSFYNNEISEKSEIFDDQFSVERPDGSNFTLKIRSTKLEDSAMYFCASSLQGTYGNTIYFGEGSWLTVV.

The chain is built from TRBV4-1 and TRBJ2-7; D unresolved. Trimming shortened V by 1 base and J by 3 bases, and 16 bases separated the two germline ends. Per the germline V gene, CDR1 is MGHRA and CDR2 is YSYEKL. The CDR3 contains 16 residues. The CDR3 protein is CASSQGKGRPLYEQYF. Here the CDR3 DNA reads TGCGCCAGCAGCCAAGGGAAGGGTAGGCCACTCTACGAGCAGTACTTC.

This chain connects TRBV28 to TRBJ1-2; D is ambiguous. The length of the CDR3 is 16 residues. Trimming shortened V by 6 bases and J by 6 bases, and 23 bases separated the two germline ends. Germline V gives CDR1 MDHEN, CDR2 SYDVKM. The CDR3 DNA reads TGTGCCAGCAGGTCATTCGGGGTTTATGAGCGGGATGGCTACACCTTC. This translates into CASRSFGVYERDGYTF.

The chain carries TRBV19 and TRBJ1-3; no firm D call. CDR1 is LNHDA and CDR2 is SQIVND in the germline V gene (reference sequence). Between the trimmed V and J ends, which lost 7 bases and 1 base, there was a span of 8 bases. The CDR3 sequence is 13 residues long. CDR3 residues: CASIGPSGNTIYF. CDR3 nucleotides: TGTGCCAGTATCGGCCCTTCTGGAAACACCATATATTTT.

The chain is built from TRBV7-6 and TRBJ1-3; D is possibly TRBD1 (6 bases). The CDR3 runs 15 residues. Germline V gene lookup returns CDR1 SGHVS and CDR2 FNYEAQ. Trimming pared 2 bases from V and 3 bases from J, leaving 11 bases between. The CDR3 reads CASSLTAGVGNTIYF. Written as DNA, the CDR3 is TGTGCCAGCAGCTTAACCGCAGGGGTTGGAAACACCATATATTTT. Complete variable domain (other parts from reference TRBV7-6 and TRBJ1-3): GAGVSQSPRYKVTKRGQDVALRCDPISGHVSLYWYRQALGQGPEFLTYFNYEAQQDKSGLPNDRFSAERPEGSISTLTIQRTEQRDSAMYRCASSLTAGVGNTIYFGEGSWLTVV.

This chain connects TRBV18 to TRBJ2-7; perhaps TRBD1 as D (6 bases). The germline CDR1 and CDR2 sequences are KGHSH and LQKENI. The CDR3 length is 14 residues. Trimming stripped 4 bases from V and 6 bases from J, with 16 bases between. The CDR3 DNA is TGTGCCAGCTCACACCCGGACAGCTTCTCCGAGCAGTACTTC. Its translation: CASSHPDSFSEQYF.

V and J are TRBV7-6 and TRBJ1-4; D is uncertain. This CDR3 comprises 16 residues. Per germline, CDR1 SGHVS and CDR2 FNYEAQ. V lost 5 bases and J 0 bases, leaving 13 bases between the germline ends. CDR3 coding DNA: TGTGCCAGCAGCACCCAGGACGGCGCAACTAATGAAAAACTGTTTTTT. Its translation is CASSTQDGATNEKLFF.

V and J are TRBV11-2 and TRBJ2-1; TRBD2 matches at 11 bases. Germline CDR1 SGHAT, CDR2 FQNNGV. This CDR3 is built from 15 residues. Trimming took 4 bases from V and 6 from J; bases not matched to a gene: 5. The CDR3 DNA is TGTGCCAGCAGCTCCGGGACTAGCGGTAGCAATGAGCAGTTCTTC. This translates into CASSSGTSGSNEQFF.

This sequence joins TRBV5-4 and TRBJ1-1, with D unresolved. The V gene's germline CDR1 is SGHNT and CDR2 YYREEE (reference sequence). The V gene lost 0 bases and the J gene lost 1 base, with 7 bases spanning the gap. The CDR3 is 14 amino acids. CDR3 DNA: TGTGCCAGCAGCTTGGAGGCTAAGAACACTGAAGCTTTCTTT. Its protein is CASSLEAKNTEAFF.

This clone appeared a single time. J is TRBJ1-2 and V is TRBV9, with D maybe TRBD1 (5 bases). Germline V gene data show CDR1 as SGDLS and CDR2 as YYNGEE. This CDR3 has 15 amino acids. The V and J ends lost 0 bases and 6 bases respectively, with 15 bases between them. In DNA form, the CDR3 reads TGTGCCAGCAGCGTAGTAACGCGGGGGATGGATGGCTACACCTTC. Translated: CASSVVTRGMDGYTF. Together with reference TRBV9 and TRBJ1-2, the CDR3 gives the full variable domain: DSGVTQTPKHLITATGQRVTLRCSPRSGDLSVYWYQQSLDQGLQFLIQYYNGEERAKGNILERFSAQQFPDLHSELNLSSLELGDSALYFCASSVVTRGMDGYTFGSGTRLTVV.

This clone appeared a single time. This chain joins TRBV10-2 and TRBJ2-7; D is unclear. CDR1 is WSHSY and CDR2 is SAAADI in the germline V gene. Trimming pared 2 bases from V and 6 bases from J, leaving 11 bases between. CDR3 length: 13 amino acids. The CDR3 loop reads CASSESRPGEQYF. Written as DNA, the CDR3 is TGCGCCAGCAGTGAGAGTAGGCCGGGCGAGCAGTACTTC.

This clone is termed medium-sized. The chain is built from TRBV19 and TRBJ1-1; TRBD1 agrees at 7 bases. Trimming removed 9 bases from V and 1 base from J; junction bases left unmatched: 11. This CDR3 is 15 amino acids long. The V gene's germline CDR1 is LNHDA and CDR2 SQIVND (reference sequence). The CDR3 DNA follows: TGTGCCAGCGATCCCGGACAGGTCGCGAACACTGAAGCTTTCTTT. It translates to CASDPGQVANTEAFF.

This clone was recorded a few times. J is TRBJ1-1 and V is TRBV30; D may be TRBD1 (6 bases). The V gene lost 2 bases and the J gene lost 0 bases, with 22 bases spanning the gap. The germline CDR1 and CDR2 sequences are GTSNPN and SVGIG (reference sequence). This CDR3 is 18 amino acids long. In DNA, the CDR3 is TGTGCCTGGAGTTCAGAACTCAGGGGAACCCTTATGAACACTGAAGCTTTCTTT. This encodes CAWSSELRGTLMNTEAFF.

This sequence joins TRBV9 and TRBJ2-7; 7 bases fit TRBD1. In germline, CDR1 is SGDLS, CDR2 YYNGEE. After removal of 0 bases from V and 3 bases from J, the junction contained 9 bases not matched to a gene. The CDR3 has 16 amino acids. The CDR3 sequence: CASSVATGVSGYEQYF. The CDR3 DNA reads as TGTGCCAGCAGCGTAGCTACAGGGGTCTCAGGCTACGAGCAGTACTTC.